This record covers a single T cell receptor (beta chain). Sequencing used immunoSEQ multiplex PCR; TCRdb keeps in-frame clones, though not all of them. Of over 400,000 clones listed, roughly nine tenths were seen once; the top ten hold around 7.8%. The data are from a study of blood T cell repertoires in COVID-19. Overall study: Both acute and convalescent COVID-19 samples were obtained from the United States, Italy and Spain. The cDNA or gDNA used as material had been derived from T cells, B-cell-depleted T cells, or PBMCs.

V was trimmed by 6 bases and J by 6 bases, leaving 11 bases between them. CDR1 is GTSNPN, CDR2 SVGIG, per germline (reference sequence). This CDR3 has 11 residues. Patients in Seattle were enrolled during active infection, then followed longitudinally. The genes are TRBV30 and TRBJ1-1; D uncertain. The sequence was obtained from a woman aged 45-65 years with COVID-19, enrolled during active disease. Sequencing used peripheral blood. The CDR3 sequence: CACLRVAEAFF. In nucleotides, the CDR3 is TGTGCCTGTCTTCGGGTGGCTGAAGCTTTCTTT.